This note documents a single TCR beta chain sequence. Its antigen is as yet unknown. This sample is drawn from a study of PD-1 blockade in mismatch repair-deficient tumors. Across the whole study: Enrolled about 2013-2016, patients had progressing, pretreated mismatch repair-deficient cancers of around 12 types.

All patients were mismatch repair deficient, assessed by either PCR or immunohistochemistry. The TCR-sequenced patients were a few responders to pembrolizumab. General observations from the study: Tumor-resident clones, often absent from pretreatment blood, expanded after pembrolizumab and then contracted.

Germline V gene data show CDR1 as MNHEY and CDR2 as SMNVEV (reference sequence). The CDR3 is 13 residues long. V lost 4 bases, J lost 2 bases, and 5 bases lay in between. Sequenced by immunoSEQ multiplex PCR; TCRdb stores in-frame clones only, minus some. The table lists approximately 130,000 clones, roughly nine tenths of them singletons. The origin of this receptor is an adult with mismatch repair-deficient cancer. The V gene is TRBV27, the J gene TRBJ2-2, with D possibly matching TRBD2 (5 bases). The specimen was peripheral blood, collected 44 weeks after starting pembrolizumab. Written as DNA, the CDR3 is TGTGCCAGCAGTTGGACTAACACCGGGGAGCTGTTTTTT. Translating gives CASSWTNTGELFF.